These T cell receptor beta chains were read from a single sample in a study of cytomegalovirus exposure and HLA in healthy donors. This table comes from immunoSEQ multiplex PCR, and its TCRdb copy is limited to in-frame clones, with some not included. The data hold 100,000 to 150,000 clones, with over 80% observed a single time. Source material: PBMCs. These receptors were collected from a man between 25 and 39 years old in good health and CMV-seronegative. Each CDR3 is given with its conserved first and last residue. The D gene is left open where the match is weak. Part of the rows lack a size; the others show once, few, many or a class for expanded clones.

CATSGGQGAEEYEQYF | TGTGCCACCAGCGGGGGACAGGGGGCGGAAGAATACGAGCAGTACTTC | TRBJ2-7 | - | TRBD1 | TRBV15
CSVDGGNYGYTF | TGCAGCGTTGATGGAGGAAACTATGGCTACACCTTC | TRBJ1-2 | - | - | TRBV29-1
CASSPGGTNQPQHF | TGTGCCAGCTCCCCAGGGGGGACGAATCAGCCCCAGCATTTT | TRBJ1-5 | once | TRBD1 | TRBV18
CASSSVRGDTEAFF | TGTGCCAGCAGCTCCGTGCGGGGTGACACTGAAGCTTTCTTT | TRBJ1-1 | - | - | TRBV5-6
CASSYVAGTGGGEQFF | TGCGCCAGCAGTTACGTAGCCGGGACAGGGGGCGGTGAGCAGTTCTTC | TRBJ2-1 | few | TRBD1 | TRBV5-1
CASSLYGTSFSSGELFF | TGTGCCAGCAGTTTATATGGGACTAGCTTCTCGTCCGGGGAGCTGTTTTTT | TRBJ2-2 | - | TRBD2 | TRBV28
CASSESPAGVQETQYF | TGCGCCAGCAGTGAGTCCCCAGCGGGGGTTCAAGAGACCCAGTACTTC | TRBJ2-5 | - | TRBD2 | TRBV10-2
CASSSGQGSYGYTF | TGCGCCAGCAGCTCAGGACAGGGGAGCTATGGCTACACCTTC | TRBJ1-2 | - | TRBD1 | TRBV5-1
CATSSGQGMRSNQPQHF | TGTGCCACCAGCAGCGGACAGGGGATGAGGAGCAATCAGCCCCAGCATTTT | TRBJ1-5 | - | TRBD1 | TRBV15
CASSIEDFNEQYF | TGTGCCAGTAGTATAGAGGACTTCAACGAGCAGTACTTC | TRBJ2-7 | - | - | TRBV19